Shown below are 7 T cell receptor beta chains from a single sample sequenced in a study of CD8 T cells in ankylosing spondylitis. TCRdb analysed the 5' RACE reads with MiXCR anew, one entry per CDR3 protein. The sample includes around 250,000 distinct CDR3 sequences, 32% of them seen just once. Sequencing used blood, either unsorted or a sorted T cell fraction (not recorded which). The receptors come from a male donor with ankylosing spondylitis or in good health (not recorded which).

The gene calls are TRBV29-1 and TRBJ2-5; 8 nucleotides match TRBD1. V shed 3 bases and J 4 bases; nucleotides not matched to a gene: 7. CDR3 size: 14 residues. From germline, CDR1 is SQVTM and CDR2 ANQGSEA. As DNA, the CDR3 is TGCAGCGTTGATCGAGACAGGGGAGGAGAGACCCAGTACTTC. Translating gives CSVDRDRGGETQYF. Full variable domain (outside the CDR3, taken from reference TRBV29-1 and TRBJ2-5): SAVISQKPSRDICQRGTSLTIQCQVDSQVTMMFWYRQQPGQSLTLIATANQGSEATYESGFVIDKFPISRPNLTFSTLTVSNMSPEDSSIYLCSVDRDRGGETQYFGPGTRLLVL.

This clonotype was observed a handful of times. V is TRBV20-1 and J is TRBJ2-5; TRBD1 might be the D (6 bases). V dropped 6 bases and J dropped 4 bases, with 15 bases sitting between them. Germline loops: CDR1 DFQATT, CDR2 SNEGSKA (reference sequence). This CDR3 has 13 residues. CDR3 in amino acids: CSAGPGVRETQYF. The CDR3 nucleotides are TGCAGTGCAGGCCCAGGGGTGAGAGAGACCCAGTACTTC.

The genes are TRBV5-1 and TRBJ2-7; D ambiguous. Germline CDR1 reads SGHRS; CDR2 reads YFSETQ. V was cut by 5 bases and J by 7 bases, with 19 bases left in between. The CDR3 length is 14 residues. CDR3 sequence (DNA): TGCGCCAGCAGTCCAACGTGGTTTGAAGGGGAGCAGTACTTC. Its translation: CASSPTWFEGEQYF. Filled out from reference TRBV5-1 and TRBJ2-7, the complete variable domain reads KAGVTQTPRYLIKTRGQQVTLSCSPISGHRSVSWYQQTPGQGLQFLFEYFSETQRNKGNFPGRFSGRQFSNSRSEMNVSTLELGDSALYLCASSPTWFEGEQYFGPGTRLTVT.

The CDR3 spells CASSLEWQANTEAFF. The CDR3 DNA reads TGTGCCAGCAGTTTGGAATGGCAGGCTAACACTGAAGCTTTCTTT. The chain carries TRBV12-3 or TRBV12-4 and TRBJ1-1; no reliable D call. This CDR3 has 15 residues. V was clipped by 3 bases and J by 2 bases, with 13 bases between them.

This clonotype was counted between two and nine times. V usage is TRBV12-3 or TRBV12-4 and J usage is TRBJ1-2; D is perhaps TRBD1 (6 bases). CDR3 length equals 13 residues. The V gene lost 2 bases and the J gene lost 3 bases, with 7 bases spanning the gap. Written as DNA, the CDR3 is TGTGCCAGCAGTTTAAGGGGGGACTATGGCTACACCTTC. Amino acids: CASSLRGDYGYTF.

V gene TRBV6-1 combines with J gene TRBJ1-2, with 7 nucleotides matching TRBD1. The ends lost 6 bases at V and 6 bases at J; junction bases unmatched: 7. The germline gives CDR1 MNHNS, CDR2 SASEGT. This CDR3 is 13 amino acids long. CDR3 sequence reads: CASSRQGSHGYTF. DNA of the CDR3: TGTGCCAGCAGCAGACAGGGCTCGCATGGCTACACCTTC.

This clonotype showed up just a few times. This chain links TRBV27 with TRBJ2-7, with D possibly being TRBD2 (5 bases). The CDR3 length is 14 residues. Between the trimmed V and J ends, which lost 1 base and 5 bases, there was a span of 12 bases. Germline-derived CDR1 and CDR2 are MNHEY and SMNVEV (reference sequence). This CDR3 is CASSLYRGGDEQYF. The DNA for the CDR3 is TGTGCCAGCAGTTTATACCGGGGTGGGGACGAGCAGTACTTC.